This T cell receptor beta chain comes out of a study of cytomegalovirus exposure and HLA in healthy donors. Study observations and caveats: Using the classifier, cytomegalovirus status was reportedly diagnosed with high specificity and sensitivity.

Concerning this clone: The antigen is undetermined.

Germline CDR1 SGHNT, CDR2 YENEEA. V lost 3 bases and J lost 7, with 10 bases in between. The CDR3 sequence is 14 residues long. The PCR was carried out with 60 Vbeta primers and 13 Jbeta primers. Sequenced by immunoSEQ multiplex PCR; TCRdb stores in-frame clones only, minus some. The sample consists of approximately 110,000 clones, around 62% of them appearing once. This receptor was taken from a man younger than 45 in good health and CMV-seropositive. The V and J genes are TRBV11-3 and TRBJ1-6; perhaps TRBD1 as D (6 bases). Sequencing was carried out using PBMCs. CDR3 loop: CASSFGQPNSPLHF. The CDR3 nucleotides are TGTGCCAGCAGCTTCGGACAGCCGAATTCACCCCTCCACTTT.